The 29 T cell receptor beta chains listed next were all sequenced from one sample in a study of tumor-infiltrating lymphocytes in localized non-small cell lung cancer. Libraries were prepared by immunoSEQ multiplex PCR; TCRdb keeps only in-frame clonotypes and omits some of them. This table has about 23,000 clones, roughly 66% appearing once. Sequencing was carried out using lung tumor tissue. The receptors shown here come from a human donor with non-small cell lung cancer.

The rearrangement uses TRBV7-2 and TRBJ1-5; perhaps TRBD1 as D (5 bases). Between the trimmed V and J ends, which lost 7 bases and 2 bases, there was a span of 12 bases. The germline gives CDR1 SGHTA, CDR2 FQGNSA. This CDR3 spans 14 amino acids. CDR3 bases: TGTGCCAGCACCCATGGGGGGGGCAATCAGCCCCAGCATTTT. This gives the protein CASTHGGGNQPQHF. Using reference TRBV7-2 and TRBJ1-5 for the parts outside the CDR3, the full variable domain is GAGVSQSPSNKVTEKGKDVELRCDPISGHTALYWYRQSLGQGLEFLIYFQGNSAPDKSGLPSDRFSAERTGGSVSTLTIQRTQQEDSAVYLCASTHGGGNQPQHFGDGTRLSIL.

The count of this clone is one. The chain links TRBV7-2 to TRBJ2-2; D call uncertain. Germline CDR1 and CDR2: SGHTA and FQGNSA. The CDR3 is 15 amino acids. Trimming removed 5 bases at V and 1 base at J, with 11 bases between. CDR3 sequence: CASSPRTVNTGELFF. DNA of the CDR3: TGTGCCAGCAGCCCCCGGACGGTGAACACCGGGGAGCTGTTTTTT.

The chain recombines TRBV11-3 with TRBJ1-6; D remains unclear. The CDR3 is 14 amino acids. The V and J ends lost 5 bases and 10 bases respectively, with 15 bases between them. From germline, CDR1 is SGHNT and CDR2 YENEEA. CDR3 in amino acids: CASSPGGRESPLHF. The DNA of the CDR3 is TGTGCCAGCAGCCCAGGAGGTCGGGAATCACCCCTCCACTTT. The whole variable domain, remainder taken from reference TRBV11-3 and TRBJ1-6, is EAGVVQSPRYKIIEKKQPVAFWCNPISGHNTLYWYLQNLGQGPELLIRYENEEAVDDSQLPKDRFSAERLKGVDSTLKIQPAELGDSAVYLCASSPGGRESPLHFGNGTRLTVT.

This clone was found once. The chain joins TRBV5-5 to TRBJ2-7, with 10 positions matching TRBD1. The germline V gene encodes CDR1 SGHKS and CDR2 YYEKEE (reference sequence). The CDR3 length is 15 residues. V was clipped by 0 bases and J by 3 bases; unmatched bases: 3. CDR3 protein: CASSLAGTGVYEQYF. The CDR3 coding sequence is TGTGCCAGCAGCTTGGCCGGGACAGGGGTCTACGAGCAGTACTTC. Full variable domain (rest looked up from reference TRBV5-5 and TRBJ2-7): DAGVTQSPTHLIKTRGQQVTLRCSPISGHKSVSWYQQVLGQGPQFIFQYYEKEERGRGNFPDRFSARQFPNYSSELNVNALLLGDSALYLCASSLAGTGVYEQYFGPGTRLTVT.

This clone was detected once. The chain is built from TRBV5-4 and TRBJ2-4, with a possible D match to TRBD2 (6 bases). The V gene's germline CDR1 is SGHNT and CDR2 YYREEE (reference sequence). V was cut by 4 bases and J by 0 bases, with 8 bases left in between. This CDR3 comprises 14 residues. CDR3 DNA: TGTGCCAGCAGCCCGGGGGAAGCCAAAAACATTCAGTACTTC. Its protein is CASSPGEAKNIQYF.

V gene TRBV6-1 combines with J gene TRBJ2-7, with D tentatively TRBD1 (6 bases). Germline assignment: CDR1 MNHNS and CDR2 SASEGT. The CDR3 is 12 residues long. V was trimmed by 6 bases and J by 6 bases, leaving 12 bases between them. This CDR3 reads CASSQQGFEQYF. In DNA form, the CDR3 reads TGTGCCAGCAGCCAACAGGGTTTCGAGCAGTACTTC.

The chain employs TRBV15 and TRBJ1-6; unclear D gene. Trimming removed 5 bases at V and 4 bases at J, with 12 bases between. Germline CDR1 and CDR2: LNHNV and YYDKDF (reference sequence). The length of the CDR3 is 15 residues. DNA for the CDR3: TGTGCCACCAGCGTCAACACGAGGTATAATTCACCCCTCCACTTT. Translating gives CATSVNTRYNSPLHF.

V and J are TRBV6-5 and TRBJ2-7; 9 nucleotides match TRBD2. The CDR3 has 15 amino acids. V was clipped by 7 bases and J by 2 bases; unmatched bases: 9. CDR1 MNHEY and CDR2 SVGAGI come from the germline V gene. CDR3 nucleotide sequence: TGTGCCAGCAACAAAGAGGCGGGGGGGGCCTACGAGCAGTACTTC. It codes for CASNKEAGGAYEQYF.

This chain links TRBV11-3 with TRBJ2-7; TRBD2 aligns across 10 bases. Germline values: CDR1 SGHNT, CDR2 YENEEA. The CDR3 covers 18 residues. The V gene end was trimmed by 0 bases and the J gene end by 0 bases; junction bases not matched to a gene: 8. CDR3 residues: CASSLDYLAGAYSYEQYF. The CDR3 DNA sequence: TGTGCCAGCAGCTTAGACTATCTAGCGGGGGCTTACTCCTACGAGCAGTACTTC.

The chain has TRBV7-7 and TRBJ1-6; D remains ambiguous. Trimming left V 1 base short and J 5 bases short, with 21 bases between. Germline loops: CDR1 SSHAT, CDR2 FNYEAQ (reference sequence). The CDR3 extends over 19 amino acids. CDR3 DNA: TGTGCCAGCAGCTTAGTGGAAATTTATGGCAGAACAAATAATTCACCCCTCCACTTT. The encoded protein is CASSLVEIYGRTNNSPLHF.

The V call is TRBV6-1, the J call TRBJ1-6, with D unresolved. CDR1 MNHNS and CDR2 SASEGT come from the germline V gene. Deletions cut 2 bases from V and 9 bases from J, with 17 bases between. The CDR3 runs 16 residues. CDR3 in amino acids: CASSENSHGAGSPLHF. In nucleotides, the CDR3 is TGTGCCAGCAGTGAAAATTCCCATGGTGCTGGTTCACCCCTCCACTTT.

This rearrangement joins TRBV7-9 to TRBJ2-2; no firm D call. V dropped 2 bases and J dropped 4 bases, with 8 bases sitting between them. Germline values: CDR1 SEHNR, CDR2 FQNEAQ (reference sequence). This CDR3 has 14 residues. The CDR3 reads CASSLSPSTGELFF. For the CDR3, the DNA is TGTGCCAGCAGCTTATCACCCAGCACCGGGGAGCTGTTTTTT.

The chain combines TRBV10-1 with TRBJ2-1, with 10 bases matching TRBD2. Germline V gene sequence: CDR1 WNHNN, CDR2 SYGVQD (reference sequence). V lost 0 bases to trimming and J lost 7 bases; unmatched junction nucleotides: 9. This CDR3 has 17 residues. The CDR3 nucleotides are TGCGCCAGCAGTGAGTCCCCGATAGCGGGGGGCGGGAATGAGCAGTTCTTC. Protein: CASSESPIAGGGNEQFF.

The chain carries TRBV13 and TRBJ1-2; D may be TRBD1 (5 bases). With 1 base removed from V and 6 bases from J, the gap between germline ends came to 9 bases. The V gene's germline CDR1 is PRHDT and CDR2 FYEKMQ (reference sequence). The CDR3 contains 13 residues. This CDR3 is CASSLVGGDGYTF. CDR3 DNA sequence: TGTGCCAGCAGCTTAGTCGGGGGTGATGGCTACACCTTC.

This chain joins TRBV5-1 and TRBJ1-3; D is unclear. Between the trimmed V and J ends, which lost 3 bases and 4 bases, there was a span of 20 bases. The CDR3 runs 17 residues. Germline lookup yields CDR1 SGHRS and CDR2 YFSETQ. CDR3 sequence: CASSSLPGEARGNTIYF. The CDR3, as DNA: TGCGCCAGCAGCTCCCTTCCCGGGGAAGCTCGAGGAAACACCATATATTTT.

The table lists this clone with a few counts. This chain uses TRBV7-6 with TRBJ2-5; D call uncertain. The CDR3 extends over 13 amino acids. Per the germline V gene, CDR1 is SGHVS and CDR2 is FNYEAQ. V was shortened by 1 base and J by 4 bases, with 7 bases between the two germline ends. CDR3 in amino acids: CASSLEAPETQYF. The DNA for the CDR3 is TGTGCCAGCAGCTTAGAAGCCCCAGAGACCCAGTACTTC.

This clone has only one observation. The CDR3: CASSQSDSYNSPLHF. The CDR3 nucleotides read TGTGCCAGCAGTCAGAGCGACAGTTATAATTCACCCCTCCACTTT. The V call is TRBV6-5, the J call TRBJ1-6, with D possibly matching TRBD1 (5 bases). The germline CDR1 and CDR2 sequences are MNHEY and SVGAGI. This CDR3 spans 15 amino acids. Between the trimmed V and J ends, which lost 5 bases and 4 bases, there was a span of 12 bases.

V gene TRBV10-3 combines with J gene TRBJ1-2; 7 bases match TRBD1. CDR3 length equals 14 residues. The trim removed 2 bases at V and 4 bases at J, leaving 4 bases unmatched. The V gene's germline CDR1 is ENHRY and CDR2 SYGVKD. The CDR3 DNA reads TGTGCCATCAGTGAGAGGGACAGTCTCTATGGCTACACCTTC. Translation: CAISERDSLYGYTF.

V is TRBV5-6 and J is TRBJ1-6; D may be TRBD1 (5 bases). V was shortened by 3 bases and J by 6 bases, with 22 bases between the two germline ends. CDR1 SGHDT and CDR2 YYEEEE come from the germline V gene. The CDR3 totals 18 residues. DNA for the CDR3: TGTGCCAGCAGCTGGGAGGGGACGGACCTTGTCGGTAATTCACCCCTCCACTTT. Its translation is CASSWEGTDLVGNSPLHF.

J is TRBJ2-3 and V is TRBV2; the D gene is possibly TRBD2 (5 bases). The V end lost 1 base, the J end lost 4 bases, and 12 bases lay between the germline ends. From germline, CDR1 is SNHLY and CDR2 FYNNEI. The CDR3 runs 15 residues. The CDR3 region is CASSEELVLSDTQYF. The DNA of the CDR3 is TGTGCCAGCAGTGAAGAACTAGTTTTGTCAGATACGCAGTATTTT.

The gene calls are TRBV9 and TRBJ2-7, with 9 bases matching TRBD1. Looked up from germline, CDR1 is SGDLS and CDR2 is YYNGEE. The CDR3 is made up of 16 amino acids. The ends lost 5 bases at V and 6 bases at J; junction bases unmatched: 15. CDR3 region: CASSMESGTGTAEQYF. CDR3 in DNA: TGTGCCAGCAGTATGGAATCCGGGACAGGGACCGCCGAGCAGTACTTC.

This clone was seen once. The V and J genes are TRBV7-2 and TRBJ2-1, with D unclear. There are 13 residues in the CDR3. Trimming removed 4 bases at V and 7 bases at J, with 11 bases between. From germline, CDR1 is SGHTA and CDR2 FQGNSA. The CDR3 coding sequence is TGTGCCAGCAGCTCATGGGTCGGGAATGAGCAGTTCTTC. It translates to CASSSWVGNEQFF. Full variable domain (rest looked up from reference TRBV7-2 and TRBJ2-1): GAGVSQSPSNKVTEKGKDVELRCDPISGHTALYWYRQSLGQGLEFLIYFQGNSAPDKSGLPSDRFSAERTGGSVSTLTIQRTQQEDSAVYLCASSSWVGNEQFFGPGTRLTVL.

The V and J genes are TRBV5-5 and TRBJ2-5; D gene uncertain. The V gene lost 2 bases and the J gene lost 2 bases, with 16 bases spanning the gap. Germline CDR1 is SGHKS and CDR2 is YYEKEE (reference sequence). The CDR3 spans 16 residues. This CDR3 reads CASSLSGQAVQETQYF. The CDR3 nucleotides are TGTGCCAGCAGCTTAAGTGGCCAGGCCGTACAAGAGACCCAGTACTTC.

This chain connects TRBV18 to TRBJ1-3, with 7 bases aligning to TRBD1. Germline values: CDR1 KGHSH, CDR2 LQKENI. The junction had 7 bases not matched to a gene; V was cut back by 5 bases and J by 0 bases. The CDR3 loop spans 16 amino acids. CDR3 nucleotide sequence: TGTGCCAGCTCAGAAGGGACAGTCCACTCTGGAAACACCATATATTTT. It encodes CASSEGTVHSGNTIYF.

V usage is TRBV1 and J usage is TRBJ2-3; the table's D call, TRBD1, was not checked against the DNA. TRBV1 constitutes a pseudogene. This CDR3 region has 13 residues. CDR3 loop: CTSSQEPGPPGDF. The CDR3 bases are TGCACCAGCAGCCAAGAGCCGGGACCCCCAGGGGATTTT.

The rearrangement joins TRBV18 to TRBJ2-2, with D possibly matching TRBD1 (6 bases). CDR3 length: 15 amino acids. Germline CDR1 and CDR2: KGHSH and LQKENI. V lost 4 bases and J lost 1, with 10 bases in between. The CDR3 loop is CASSRTGMNTGELFF. The CDR3 DNA sequence: TGTGCCAGCTCACGCACAGGGATGAACACCGGGGAGCTGTTTTTT.

This clone is a singleton in its sample. The rearrangement uses TRBV11-2 and TRBJ2-2; possible D gene TRBD2, 5 bases. CDR1 SGHAT and CDR2 FQNNGV come from the germline V gene. The CDR3 is 14 residues long. V shed 3 bases and J shed 5 bases, with 10 bases lying between them. CDR3 sequence: CASSFSGNTGELFF. CDR3 bases: TGTGCCAGCAGCTTTTCGGGGAATACCGGGGAGCTGTTTTTT.

As regards this clone: Other nucleotide sequences from this sample produce the same CDR3. The chain recombines TRBV10-3 with TRBJ1-1, with TRBD1 identical over 8 bases. J was trimmed by 1 base and V by 6 bases; bases with no gene match: 1. Germline values: CDR1 ENHRY, CDR2 SYGVKD. The CDR3 runs to 13 residues. The CDR3 protein is CAIRGQGNTEAFF. In DNA form, the CDR3 reads TGTGCCATCAGAGGACAGGGGAACACTGAAGCTTTCTTT.

The chain uses TRBV7-8 and TRBJ2-3, with TRBD2 matching 8 bases. This CDR3 contains 15 residues. CDR1 and CDR2 (germline): SGHVS, FQNEAQ. The V segment lost 1 base and the J segment 1 base; nucleotides outside the gene matches: 1. Written as DNA, the CDR3 is TGTGCCAGCAGCTTAGGTAGCGGGGGCACAGATACGCAGTATTTT. Amino acids: CASSLGSGGTDTQYF.